Below are 28 T cell receptor beta chains sequenced from a single sample in a study of T cell changes during pregnancy in multiple sclerosis. The repertoire was sequenced with immunoSEQ multiplex PCR; TCRdb's copy has only in-frame clones and lacks some. The sample lists over 12,000 clones; around 85% were seen once. This sample comprised CD8+ T cells from peripheral blood mononuclear cells, obtained in the first trimester of pregnancy. Every receptor here comes from a female donor with multiple sclerosis, enrolled in a pregnancy study.

The rearrangement links TRBV21-1 to TRBJ2-7; TRBD1, the table's D call, was not compared with the DNA. TRBV21-1 is tagged as a pseudogene. The CDR3 length is 15 residues. The CDR3 DNA reads as TGTGCCAGCAGCAAACAGGCCAAGGGGGCCCACGAGCAGTACTTC. This codes for CASSKQAKGAHEQYF.

The chain recombines TRBV2 with TRBJ2-7; D perhaps matches TRBD2 (5 bases). CDR1 and CDR2 (germline): SNHLY, FYNNEI. V was clipped by 6 bases and J by 5 bases, with 20 bases between them. CDR3 length: 15 residues. CDR3 protein: CASRPEREERDEQYF. CDR3 in DNA: TGTGCCAGCAGGCCGGAGAGGGAAGAGCGAGACGAGCAGTACTTC.

The chain employs TRBV7-2 and TRBJ1-5, with D possibly TRBD1 on 5 matching bases. The V end lost 5 bases, the J end lost 3 bases, and 17 bases lay between the germline ends. The V gene's germline CDR1 is SGHTA and CDR2 FQGNSA. The CDR3 consists of 16 residues. CDR3 loop: CASSRYHTGNNQPQHF. CDR3 DNA: TGTGCCAGCAGCCGGTACCACACAGGAAACAATCAGCCCCAGCATTTT.

The V and J genes are TRBV27 and TRBJ2-3, with 7 bases that match TRBD1. The ends lost 7 bases at V and 2 bases at J; junction bases unmatched: 9. Germline V gives CDR1 MNHEY, CDR2 SMNVEV (reference sequence). The CDR3 spans 15 residues. This CDR3 reads CASNPPGQITDTQYF. The CDR3 DNA is TGTGCCAGCAATCCTCCGGGACAGATCACAGATACGCAGTATTTT.

The genes are TRBV5-6 and TRBJ2-2; D uncertain. The CDR3 runs 14 residues. The V end was cut by 0 bases, the J end by 1 base, with 4 bases between. Germline CDR1 and CDR2: SGHDT and YYEEEE. CDR3 sequence reads: CASSLVRNTGELFF. The CDR3 DNA is TGTGCCAGCAGCTTGGTCAGGAACACCGGGGAGCTGTTTTTT.

The V and J genes are TRBV7-3 and TRBJ1-1, with D unresolved. V was clipped by 4 bases and J by 1 base, with 7 bases between them. Per the germline V gene, CDR1 is SGHTA and CDR2 is FQGTGA. CDR3 length: 13 amino acids. The CDR3 coding sequence is TGTGCCAGCAGCTCGCGGAGGAACACTGAAGCTTTCTTT. Translated, it gives CASSSRRNTEAFF.

The CDR3 DNA reads TGTGCCAGCAGCGCCGAGACAGTAGCCTACAATGAGCAGTTCTTC. As protein: CASSAETVAYNEQFF. The gene calls are TRBV9 and TRBJ2-1; the D gene is possibly TRBD1 (5 bases). CDR3 length: 15 residues. CDR1 is SGDLS and CDR2 is YYNGEE in the germline V gene. Trimming took off 3 bases at V and 2 bases at J, with 12 bases between the two ends. Complete variable domain (other parts from reference TRBV9 and TRBJ2-1): DSGVTQTPKHLITATGQRVTLRCSPRSGDLSVYWYQQSLDQGLQFLIQYYNGEERAKGNILERFSAQQFPDLHSELNLSSLELGDSALYFCASSAETVAYNEQFFGPGTRLTVL.

V is TRBV4-1 and J is TRBJ2-3; 9 nucleotides agree with TRBD1. Germline CDR1 and CDR2: MGHRA and YSYEKL. V lost 0 bases, J lost 4 bases, and 11 bases stayed unmatched. This CDR3 has 18 amino acids. CDR3 bases: TGCGCCAGCAGCCAAGACGGTGGCGGGACAGGGAGTCCAGATACGCAGTATTTT. Protein sequence: CASSQDGGGTGSPDTQYF.

This clone was observed a few times. This chain links TRBV5-1 with TRBJ1-4, with D possibly being TRBD1 (6 bases). Germline values: CDR1 SGHRS, CDR2 YFSETQ. The CDR3 has 14 amino acids. Between the trimmed V and J ends, which lost 2 bases and 3 bases, there was a span of 8 bases. The CDR3: CASSLGGSNEKLFF. In DNA, the CDR3 is TGCGCCAGCAGCTTAGGGGGTTCTAATGAAAAACTGTTTTTT.

V is TRBV27 and J is TRBJ1-1; D might be TRBD1 (6 bases). This CDR3 region has 17 residues. Germline loops: CDR1 MNHEY, CDR2 SMNVEV (reference sequence). Trimming pared 0 bases from V and 1 base from J, leaving 15 bases between. The CDR3 DNA reads TGTGCCAGCAGTTTATCGCTACTCCGGGACACGAACACTGAAGCTTTCTTT. It is translated as CASSLSLLRDTNTEAFF.

This CDR3 reads CASSPGDATNEKLFF. The CDR3 DNA sequence: TGTGCCAGCAGTCCAGGGGATGCAACTAATGAAAAACTGTTTTTT. The genes are TRBV2 and TRBJ1-4; possible D gene TRBD1, 6 bases. Germline V CDR1 and CDR2: SNHLY, FYNNEI. The CDR3 is 15 amino acids. V lost 5 bases and J lost 0, with 10 bases in between. The entire variable domain, with the rest obtained from reference TRBV2 and TRBJ1-4, is as follows: EPEVTQTPSHQVTQMGQEVILRCVPISNHLYFYWYRQILGQKVEFLVSFYNNEISEKSEIFDDQFSVERPDGSNFTLKIRSTKLEDSAMYFCASSPGDATNEKLFFGSGTQLSVL.

This clone came up a few times. The gene calls are TRBV5-6 and TRBJ1-4; D perhaps matches TRBD1 (6 bases). The CDR3 sequence is 15 residues long. The germline V gene encodes CDR1 SGHDT and CDR2 YYEEEE. The germline V and J ends were trimmed by 0 bases and 5 bases, with 11 bases remaining between them. CDR3 sequence (DNA): TGTGCCAGCAGCTTGGAGGGACACAAAAATGAAAAACTGTTTTTT. It encodes CASSLEGHKNEKLFF.

The gene calls are TRBV5-5 and TRBJ1-5, with 7 bases lining up with TRBD1. In germline, CDR1 is SGHKS, CDR2 YYEKEE (reference sequence). V gave up 4 bases and J gave up 3 bases; unmatched junction bases: 10. This CDR3 spans 16 amino acids. The CDR3 loop reads CASSPTGAPLNQPQHF. The CDR3 bases are TGTGCCAGCAGCCCCACAGGGGCGCCGCTCAATCAGCCCCAGCATTTT.

This clone appeared a single time. CDR3 sequence reads: CASSLSLAGELFF. The CDR3 coding sequence is TGTGCCAGCAGTTTAAGCCTGGCCGGGGAGCTGTTTTTT. The chain joins TRBV28 to TRBJ2-2; D is undetermined. Trimming pared 2 bases from V and 6 bases from J, leaving 7 bases between. The CDR3 has 13 amino acids. Looked up from germline, CDR1 is MDHEN and CDR2 is SYDVKM.

The chain carries TRBV28 and TRBJ2-1; 9 bases are shared with TRBD2. V shed 6 bases, J shed 2 bases, and the junction held 8 bases outside the gene matches. The CDR3 totals 16 residues. Germline V lookup: CDR1 MDHEN, CDR2 SYDVKM. This chain's CDR3 is CASSVGRGRAYNEQFF. The CDR3 DNA is TGTGCCAGCAGCGTCGGTCGCGGGAGGGCCTACAATGAGCAGTTCTTC. Complete variable domain (other parts from reference TRBV28 and TRBJ2-1): DVKVTQSSRYLVKRTGEKVFLECVQDMDHENMFWYRQDPGLGLRLIYFSYDVKMKEKGDIPEGYSVSREKKERFSLILESASTNQTSMYLCASSVGRGRAYNEQFFGPGTRLTVL.

This clone was picked up a small number of times. The V and J genes are TRBV5-1 and TRBJ2-1; 9 positions match TRBD2. From germline, CDR1 is SGHRS and CDR2 YFSETQ. The CDR3 totals 15 residues. The ends lost 4 bases at V and 10 bases at J; junction bases unmatched: 12. In nucleotides, the CDR3 is TGCGCCAGCAGCGAGGGGACTAGCACCCTCCGGGAGCAGTTCTTC. It is translated as CASSEGTSTLREQFF.

This clone is a singleton in its sample. The rearrangement uses TRBV19 and TRBJ1-5; 11 nucleotides match TRBD1. Unmatched junction bases numbered 8, after V lost 4 bases and J lost 6 bases. The CDR3 spans 16 residues. Germline V gene data show CDR1 as LNHDA and CDR2 as SQIVND (reference sequence). The CDR3 nucleotides are TGTGCCAGTAGTACGGACAGGGGGCGCGGGGCTCAGCCCCAGCATTTT. Protein: CASSTDRGRGAQPQHF.

The CDR3, as DNA: TGTGCCAGCGCCGTCCGGGGGGCTCGTAATTCACCCCTCCACTTT. It encodes CASAVRGARNSPLHF. The chain joins TRBV27 to TRBJ1-6, with TRBD1 as a possible D gene (6 bases). CDR3 length: 15 residues. The V end was cut by 8 bases, the J end by 6 bases, with 17 bases between. Germline V gene sequence: CDR1 MNHEY, CDR2 SMNVEV (reference sequence).

The chain uses TRBV9 and TRBJ1-2, with unresolved D. CDR1 is SGDLS, CDR2 YYNGEE, per germline. Trimming pared 8 bases from V and 6 bases from J, leaving 20 bases between. The CDR3 is 14 residues long. The CDR3 DNA reads as TGTGCCAGTCGGCAGGTTCCCCCACGAAATGGCTACACCTTC. Protein: CASRQVPPRNGYTF.

By share, this clone counts as large. The chain uses TRBV7-8 and TRBJ2-1; 10 bases line up with TRBD2. V lost 5 bases and J lost 8; bases outside the gene matches: 18. Germline V CDR1 and CDR2: SGHVS, FQNEAQ. This CDR3 has 18 amino acids. The CDR3 coding sequence is TGTGCCAGCAGCCCTTTACCGGAAGAGCGGGAGGGCCCGGATGAGCAGTTCTTC. Its translation: CASSPLPEEREGPDEQFF.

V and J are TRBV7-3 and TRBJ2-2; D possibly corresponds to TRBD1 (5 bases). Germline CDR1 is SGHTA and CDR2 is FQGTGA. V was cut by 3 bases and J by 3 bases, with 11 bases left in between. This CDR3 contains 15 residues. CDR3 loop: CASSLMGPDTGELFF. CDR3 in DNA: TGTGCCAGCAGCTTGATGGGGCCCGACACCGGGGAGCTGTTTTTT.

The chain recombines TRBV19 with TRBJ1-5; D might be TRBD1 (5 bases). Germline V gene data show CDR1 as LNHDA and CDR2 as SQIVND (reference sequence). Between the trimmed V and J ends, which lost 5 bases and 5 bases, there was a span of 10 bases. The CDR3 length is 13 residues. Here the CDR3 reads CASSPQGHQPQHF. As DNA, the CDR3 is TGTGCCAGTAGTCCCCAGGGTCATCAGCCCCAGCATTTT.

The chain uses TRBV5-1 and TRBJ2-1; no reliable D call. V was cut by 4 bases and J by 2 bases, with 7 bases left in between. Per germline, CDR1 SGHRS and CDR2 YFSETQ. The CDR3 is made up of 13 amino acids. The CDR3 DNA is TGCGCCAGCAGCCGGAGCCCCTACAATGAGCAGTTCTTC. It encodes CASSRSPYNEQFF. Together with reference TRBV5-1 and TRBJ2-1, the CDR3 gives the full variable domain: KAGVTQTPRYLIKTRGQQVTLSCSPISGHRSVSWYQQTPGQGLQFLFEYFSETQRNKGNFPGRFSGRQFSNSRSEMNVSTLELGDSALYLCASSRSPYNEQFFGPGTRLTVL.

The chain carries TRBV18 and TRBJ2-7; TRBD2 aligns across 16 bases. This CDR3 spans 17 amino acids. V shed 2 bases, J shed 5 bases, and the junction held 6 bases outside the gene matches. Germline-derived CDR1 and CDR2 are KGHSH and LQKENI. CDR3 sequence: CASSPGTSGRALDEQYF. Here the CDR3 DNA reads TGTGCCAGCTCACCAGGGACTAGCGGGAGGGCCTTGGACGAGCAGTACTTC. The full variable domain, its missing parts supplied by reference TRBV18 and TRBJ2-7, is NAGVMQNPRHLVRRRGQEARLRCSPMKGHSHVYWYRQLPEEGLKFMVYLQKENIIDESGMPKERFSAEFPKEGPSILRIQQVVRGDSAAYFCASSPGTSGRALDEQYFGPGTRLTVT.

The chain employs TRBV28 and TRBJ1-3; 7 bases map to TRBD1. Trimming at V came to 6 bases and at J to 0 bases, leaving 5 bases not matched to a gene. The CDR3 totals 15 residues. Germline V gene data show CDR1 as MDHEN and CDR2 as SYDVKM. CDR3 bases: TGTGCCAGCAGCCGACGGGACAGCTCTGGAAACACCATATATTTT. It yields the protein CASSRRDSSGNTIYF.

The gene calls are TRBV7-6 and TRBJ2-7, with 8 bases matching TRBD2. There are 17 residues in the CDR3. In germline, CDR1 is SGHVS, CDR2 FNYEAQ. Trimming at V came to 3 bases and at J to 0 bases, leaving 10 bases not matched to a gene. The CDR3 region has the DNA TGTGCCAGCAGCTTCGGGGCCCGGGGGGGGCCCTCCTACGAGCAGTACTTC. Its translation: CASSFGARGGPSYEQYF.

The V and J genes are TRBV7-3 and TRBJ2-2; D is possibly TRBD2 (7 bases). The CDR3 covers 15 residues. Trimming removed 2 bases from V and 4 bases from J, with 11 bases in between. Looked up from germline, CDR1 is SGHTA and CDR2 is FQGTGA. The CDR3 spells CASSLGGAGTGELFF. The CDR3 DNA follows: TGTGCCAGCAGCTTAGGGGGGGCCGGCACCGGGGAGCTGTTTTTT.

The rearrangement uses TRBV15 and TRBJ2-7, with D perhaps TRBD2 (5 bases). The CDR3 is made up of 14 amino acids. Deletions cut 6 bases from V and 2 bases from J, with 14 bases between. Germline-derived CDR1 and CDR2 are LNHNV and YYDKDF (reference sequence). The CDR3 here is CATREDGGPYEQYF. The CDR3 DNA sequence: TGTGCCACCAGGGAGGACGGCGGACCCTACGAGCAGTACTTC.